This entry concerns a single TCR beta chain. The specificity of this receptor is unknown. Base qualities are not recorded, but no much larger clone differs from it by a single base. The sample comes from a study of cytomegalovirus exposure and HLA in healthy donors (dated by TCRdb to 2016 to 2017). For the study in its entirety: An earlier analysis of roughly 610 of the donors reported 276 Gb of sequence data and 95 million to 140 million unique TCR beta sequences obtained from about 170 million T cells. Approximately 300 gigabases of sequencing data and approximately 84 million unique TCR sequences were included in an early release covering around 650 HLA-typed donors. Of the roughly 400 genotyped donors, less than 90% were placed in the genetic ancestry cluster associated with self-reported Caucasian donors. The study aimed to test whether signatures of past pathogen exposure could be identified by cataloging public T cell receptors. The study profiled the T cell repertoires of 500 to 800 subjects by immunosequencing and related them to cytomegalovirus serostatus. Besides the first cohort of roughly 640 subjects, a separate validation cohort made up of roughly 120 different subjects was used. The study combined high-throughput TCR immunosequencing, statistical association of individual TCRs with disease status, and machine learning to predict cytomegalovirus infection status. A later analysis re-analyzed previously published TCR beta repertoires from about 600 donors and added high-resolution HLA genotyping to study TCR occurrence patterns. Rather than drawing on any new phenotypic data, the later analysis identified candidate immune exposures from TCR beta sequences and the way those sequences occurred across donors. In an earlier analysis of 587 of the donors, high-throughput TCR beta sequencing was used to judge whether each TCR beta V gene segment behaved as functional or pseudogenic. Donor age, sex, ethnicity and CMV serostatus were collected together with the repertoire data. A later genetic analysis used genome-wide SNP genotypes for about 65% of the 666 donors, treating that subset as a discovery cohort. Every repertoire in the discovery cohort had been generated on one and the same sequencing platform. Both class I and class II loci were covered by HLA typing, at four-digit resolution. Typing coverage differed by locus: A, B, C, DRB1 and DQB1 were typed in roughly 629-630 donors, DQA1 in 500 to 550, DPA1 in approximately 610, and DPB1 in just under 480. Four or five DR-DQ haplotypes were handled as single units for association and clustering, since linkage in the cohort was strong. On average, approximately 250,000 unique TCR beta nucleotide sequences were sequenced per donor among a few hundred genotyped donors of the cohort, with roughly 18% of those sequences being non-productive.

The cohort was made up of several hundred healthy bone marrow donors. At the time of sampling, every cohort member was nominally healthy, though immune exposures that went unrecorded were likely present. The donor was CMV seronegative and was included in the group of 352 seronegative cohort members. Each donor provided a peripheral blood sample, and peripheral blood mononuclear cells were used for TCR beta sequencing. Genomic DNA extraction from the blood cell samples was performed with the Qiagen DNeasy Blood Extraction Kit. Libraries came from the immunoSEQ multiplex PCR assay. For the multiplex PCR, a mixture combining 60 forward primers for TCR Vbeta segments and 13 reverse primers for TCR Jbeta segments was used. The CDR3 region of rearranged TCR beta genes was amplified from genomic DNA with a multiplex PCR assay. The amplified TCR beta libraries were sequenced on the Illumina HiSeq System as 87-base-pair reads. On the authors' methods: Across the 600 to 700 repertoires, a later analysis counted roughly 84 million unique TCR beta chains, roughly 11 million of which were shared by at least two donors. Raw reads were error-corrected and collapsed into unique sequences with a nearest-neighbor algorithm that merged closely related sequences to remove PCR and sequencing errors. CDR3 sequences were aligned to IMGT reference sequences to assign V, D and J gene segments. For a sequence to be retained, a match of at least six nucleotides to both a V gene segment and a J gene segment was required. Rearrangements were classified as productive when the CDR3 lacked stop codons and remained in frame with V and J, and all other rearrangements were classified as non-productive. CDR3 was defined by IMGT convention, running from the second conserved V-encoded cysteine to the conserved J-encoded phenylalanine. In an earlier analysis of just under 600 of the donors, sequences lacking an unambiguous match to a single V gene segment were excluded. An earlier analysis of a few hundred of the donors called V segments functional above 56.7% productive rearrangements and segregating when the between-donor standard deviation exceeded 5%. A statistical classification framework was developed to diagnose cytomegalovirus status using the catalog of TCR beta chain sequences. A later analysis assigned V and J genes by comparing TCR nucleotide sequences with IMGT/GENE-DB human TR gene sequences. The TCRdist pipeline was used in a later analysis to assign CDR3 sequences and most-parsimonious VDJ recombination scenarios. In a later analysis, each TCR beta chain was defined by its CDR3 amino acid sequence together with its V-gene family, and reads without a unique V-gene family were excluded. To address suspected cross-contamination and a sequencing artifact, a later analysis removed over 500 highly shared, low-generation-probability nucleotide sequences. For each public chain, a later analysis derived a clonal expansion index from normalized ranks of inferred template counts within each repertoire. A later analysis computed generation probabilities with a VDJ recombination model fitted to out-of-frame rearrangements, and checked the results against IGoR. Hypergeometric tests were used in a later analysis to score TCR-TCR, TCR-HLA and TCR-CMV co-occurrence, with a repertoire-size bias correction applied to the TCR pairs. To estimate false discovery rates, a later analysis permuted the HLA or CMV assignments 20 times. In a later analysis, co-occurring TCRs were grouped with DBSCAN, and TCRdist sequence similarity was added when clustering was performed within HLA-allele-positive subsets. Co-occurrence clustering excluded repertoires with fewer than 30,000 or more than 120,000 public chains, plus five with anomalous nucleotide sharing. The table comes from immuneACCESS by way of TCRdb, which keeps in-frame sequences with V and J called. Part of the clones is missing from these tables; in studies checked, under half for an unresolved V gene and the rest for unknown reasons. For V, J and clone size, that table is used; D and trimming come from the DNA. For this sample the table gives fewer than 150,000 clones, of which 75% to 80% were detected only once. The top ten clonotypes cover roughly 4% of the sample.

V is shortened by 2 bases, J by 4 bases, and the region joining them spans 8 bases. The CDR3 runs 14 amino acids, cysteine and phenylalanine included. Kept here is only the CDR3 DNA, which spans 42 bases and is read in frame from base 1. The germline V gene yields ENHRY for CDR1 and SYGVKD for CDR2. On the study overall, not on this receptor specifically: Most TCR sequences were seen in very few donors, while some public TCRs were found in many individuals. Roughly uniform sequencing depth across donors was assumed in presence/absence analyses, although this assumption may not hold. A later analysis associated 16,951 TCR beta sequences with specific HLA alleles at a false discovery rate of 0.05. The classifier was reported to diagnose cytomegalovirus status with high specificity and sensitivity in both the original cohort and the validation cohort. Three of the identified cytomegalovirus-associated TCR beta chains were confirmed in vitro to be specific for cytomegalovirus antigens. Because counts were too low, more than 15 rarely observed V segments, including chromosome 9 orphons, were excluded from the earlier analysis of 587 of the donors. In a later analysis, HLA-associated TCR beta chains showed more clonal expansion and lower generation probabilities than non-associated chains that were equally common. In an earlier analysis of more than 500 of the donors, most TCR beta V segments appeared in productive rearrangements about 90% or about 30% of the time, broadly matching IMGT annotations. Linkage disequilibrium might explain the correlated functional status among segregating V segments, but an unknown experimental factor could not be excluded. Some IMGT-functional V segments, including TRBV6-2 and TRBV6-3, could not be distinguished by the 87-base-pair reads and were therefore excluded. According to a later analysis, TCR association rates differed among HLA loci, with DRB1 alleles showing the most associated TCRs and HLA-C alleles showing the fewest. A further reported finding was that TCR beta sequences accurately predicted the HLA-A and HLA-B alleles for most subjects in the first cohort. CMV serostatus was the only immune exposure information available for the cohort. A group of highly shared sequence variants was considered likely to be a technical artifact of the sequencing pipeline. Only TCR beta chains were sequenced in this cohort, and the absence of alpha or paired-chain data limited detectable features. According to a later genetic analysis, donors in an Asian-associated ancestry cluster had fewer N-insertions in productive TCRs than the approximately 630-donor mean. Strong co-occurrence of HLA alleles, especially DR and DQ, made assigning TCR associations to individual alleles difficult. According to the authors, the approach could potentially be generalized to other disease states and immunological phenotypes. The study gave a list of about 150 TCR beta chains associated with cytomegalovirus. A later genetic analysis associated a missense DCLRE1C variant with V-gene and J-gene trimming of TCR beta chains, and an independent cohort replicated the association. According to a later analysis, most CMV-associated TCR beta chains appeared to be HLA-restricted, and the HLA associations seemed to be driven largely by CMV exposure. In a later analysis, several top co-occurrence clusters were reported to appear linked to parvovirus B19, influenza, CMV and Epstein-Barr virus. HLA typing was unavailable for some donors at each locus, so association tests used only the typed subset.

The rearranged segments are TRBV10-3 and TRBJ2-2, with the D gene call left open. The TCR comes from a young man in good health and CMV-seronegative. The sequencing input was PBMCs. The CDR3 reads CAISEESFTGELFF. The DNA reads TGTGCCATCAGTGAGGAGAGTTTCACCGGGGAGCTGTTTTTT.